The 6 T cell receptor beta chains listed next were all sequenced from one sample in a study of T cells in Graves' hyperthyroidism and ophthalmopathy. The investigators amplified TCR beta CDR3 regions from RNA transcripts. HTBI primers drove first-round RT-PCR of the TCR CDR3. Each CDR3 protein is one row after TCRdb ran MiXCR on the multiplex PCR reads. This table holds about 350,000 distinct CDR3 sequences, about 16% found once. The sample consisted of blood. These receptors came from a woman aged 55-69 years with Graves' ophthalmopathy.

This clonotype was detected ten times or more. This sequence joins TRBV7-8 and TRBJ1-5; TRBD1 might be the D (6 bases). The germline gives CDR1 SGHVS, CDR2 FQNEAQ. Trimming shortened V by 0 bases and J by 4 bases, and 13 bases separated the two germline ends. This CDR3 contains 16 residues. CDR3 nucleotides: TGTGCCAGCAGCTTAGCGCTCGGGCAGGGGAATCAGCCCCAGCATTTT. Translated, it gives CASSLALGQGNQPQHF.

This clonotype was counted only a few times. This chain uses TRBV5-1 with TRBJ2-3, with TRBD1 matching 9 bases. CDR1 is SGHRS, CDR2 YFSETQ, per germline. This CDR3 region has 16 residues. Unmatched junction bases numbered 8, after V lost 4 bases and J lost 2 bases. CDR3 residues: CASSKRDRETTDTQYF. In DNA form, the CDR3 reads TGCGCCAGCAGCAAAAGGGACAGGGAAACCACAGATACGCAGTATTTT.

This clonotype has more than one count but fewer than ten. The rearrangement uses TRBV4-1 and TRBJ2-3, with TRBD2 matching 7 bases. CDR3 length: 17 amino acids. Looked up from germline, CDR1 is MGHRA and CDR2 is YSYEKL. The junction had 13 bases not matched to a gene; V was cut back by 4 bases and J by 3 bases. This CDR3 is CASSRSLREALTDTQYF. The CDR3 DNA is TGCGCCAGCAGCCGCTCTCTACGGGAGGCTCTGACAGATACGCAGTATTTT.

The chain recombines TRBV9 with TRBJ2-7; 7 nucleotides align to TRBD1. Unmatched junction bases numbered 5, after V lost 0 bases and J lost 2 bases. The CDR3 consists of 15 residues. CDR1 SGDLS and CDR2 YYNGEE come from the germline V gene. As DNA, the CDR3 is TGTGCCAGCAGCGTAGTACAGGGGTGCCCCTACGAGCAGTACTTC. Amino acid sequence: CASSVVQGCPYEQYF.

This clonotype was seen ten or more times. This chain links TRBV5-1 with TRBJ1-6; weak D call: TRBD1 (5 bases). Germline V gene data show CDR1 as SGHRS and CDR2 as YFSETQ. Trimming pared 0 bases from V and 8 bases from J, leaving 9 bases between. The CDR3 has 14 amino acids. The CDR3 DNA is TGCGCCAGCAGCTTGGCTAGGGGCGATTCACCCCTCCACTTT. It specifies CASSLARGDSPLHF.

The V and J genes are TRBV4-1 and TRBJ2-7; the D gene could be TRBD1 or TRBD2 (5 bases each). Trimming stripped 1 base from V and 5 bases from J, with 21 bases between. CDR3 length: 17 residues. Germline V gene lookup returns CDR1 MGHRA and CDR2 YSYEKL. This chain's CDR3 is CASSQVADGTLRNEQYF. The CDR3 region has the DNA TGCGCCAGCAGCCAAGTGGCTGACGGGACCCTAAGAAACGAGCAGTACTTC.